This TCR beta chain was recorded in a study of blood T cell repertoires in COVID-19. A note on this clone: Just one base apart from a much larger clone, this may be a read error. The identical CDR3 is also encoded by other nucleotide sequences in the sample.

This CDR3 region has 18 residues. Per the germline V gene, CDR1 is MNHEY and CDR2 is SVGEGT. The V and J ends lost 0 bases and 1 base respectively, with 16 bases between them. Assay used: immunoSEQ multiplex PCR; TCRdb lists only in-frame clones, some missing. The sample records roughly 30,000 clones, almost 85% being singletons. The TCR originated in a man between 60 and 75 years old with active COVID-19. The source material was peripheral blood. The chain is built from TRBV6-2 or TRBV6-3 and TRBJ1-3, with a possible D match to TRBD1 (5 bases). CDR3 nucleotide sequence: TGTGCCAGCAGTTACTCGGAGGGCACAGGAGTATCTGGAAACACCATATATTTT. Amino acid sequence: CASSYSEGTGVSGNTIYF.